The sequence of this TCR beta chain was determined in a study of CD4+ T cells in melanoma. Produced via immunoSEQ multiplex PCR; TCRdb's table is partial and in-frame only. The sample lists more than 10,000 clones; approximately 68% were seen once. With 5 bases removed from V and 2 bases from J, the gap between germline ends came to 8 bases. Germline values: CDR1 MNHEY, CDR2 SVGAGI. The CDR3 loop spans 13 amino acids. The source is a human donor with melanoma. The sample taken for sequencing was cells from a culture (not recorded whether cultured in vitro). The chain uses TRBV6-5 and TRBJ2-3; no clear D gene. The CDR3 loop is CASSTWITDTQYF. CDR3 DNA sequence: TGTGCCAGCAGTACCTGGATCACAGATACGCAGTATTTT.